This is a list of T cell receptor beta chains from one sample in a study of blood T cells in healthy people across ages. Each CDR3 protein gets one entry after TCRdb re-called the 5' RACE reads with MiXCR. The sample gives 600,000 to 1,000,000 distinct CDR3 sequences, 25% of which show up once; roughly 3.8% is in the top ten. These records were also assigned to another study, of T cells of mothers and their children.

The sequenced sample consisted of blood. The source is a boy aged 5 to 17 in good health. Both conserved end residues are part of each CDR3. Fields, in order: D gene, J gene, clone size, V gene, CDR3 protein, CDR3 DNA. The D gene is left open where the match is weak. Rows give clone size only sometimes, using once, few, many, or a class for an expanded clone.

d_call: NA
j_call: TRBJ2-7
clone_size: NA
v_call: TRBV15
cdr3_aa: CATSRDWVSEQYF
cdr3_nt: TGTGCCACCAGCAGAGATTGGGTTTCGGAGCAGTACTTC

d_call: TRBD2
j_call: TRBJ2-5
clone_size: NA
v_call: TRBV7-2
cdr3_aa: CASNPSGTLQETQYF
cdr3_nt: TGTGCCAGCAACCCAAGCGGGACCCTGCAAGAGACCCAGTACTTC

d_call: NA
j_call: TRBJ2-1
clone_size: few
v_call: TRBV29-1
cdr3_aa: CSVEGLGLTNEQFF
cdr3_nt: TGCAGCGTTGAAGGACTAGGGCTCACCAATGAGCAGTTCTTC

d_call: TRBD1
j_call: TRBJ2-2
clone_size: few
v_call: TRBV7-2
cdr3_aa: CASSGGQAAYTGELFF
cdr3_nt: TGTGCCAGCAGCGGTGGACAGGCGGCATACACCGGGGAGCTGTTTTTT

d_call: NA
j_call: TRBJ1-5
clone_size: NA
v_call: TRBV4-3
cdr3_aa: CASSQDAGARNQPQHF
cdr3_nt: TGCGCCAGCAGCCAAGATGCGGGGGCCCGCAATCAGCCCCAGCATTTT

d_call: NA
j_call: TRBJ2-7
clone_size: few
v_call: TRBV14
cdr3_aa: CASSQGDTEYYEQYF
cdr3_nt: TGTGCCAGCAGCCAAGGGGACACGGAGTACTACGAGCAGTACTTC

d_call: TRBD1
j_call: TRBJ2-7
clone_size: once
v_call: TRBV12-3/TRBV12-4
cdr3_aa: CASSPTDRGAYEQYF
cdr3_nt: TGTGCCAGCAGTCCAACGGACAGGGGGGCTTACGAGCAGTACTTC

d_call: NA
j_call: TRBJ2-7
clone_size: NA
v_call: TRBV7-9
cdr3_aa: CASSPPGGGSISYEQYF
cdr3_nt: TGTGCCAGCAGCCCCCCCGGAGGGGGCTCGATATCCTACGAGCAGTACTTC

d_call: TRBD1
j_call: TRBJ1-6
clone_size: NA
v_call: TRBV27
cdr3_aa: CASRTAGQPNSPLHF
cdr3_nt: TGTGCCAGCAGGACAGCGGGACAGCCGAATTCACCCCTCCACTTT

d_call: TRBD1
j_call: TRBJ2-7
clone_size: NA
v_call: TRBV14
cdr3_aa: CASSQDRGNPYEQYF
cdr3_nt: TGTGCCAGCAGCCAGGACAGGGGGAATCCCTACGAGCAGTACTTC

d_call: TRBD2
j_call: TRBJ2-1
clone_size: NA
v_call: TRBV5-4
cdr3_aa: CASISRAGTSNEQFF
cdr3_nt: TGTGCCAGCATCAGTCGGGCCGGGACTAGCAATGAGCAGTTCTTC

d_call: NA
j_call: TRBJ2-7
clone_size: NA
v_call: TRBV4-3
cdr3_aa: CASSQDRGGDSYEQYF
cdr3_nt: TGCGCCAGCAGCCAAGATCGGGGTGGGGACTCCTACGAGCAGTACTTC

d_call: NA
j_call: TRBJ1-2
clone_size: NA
v_call: TRBV28
cdr3_aa: CASSFTGGGIYGYTF
cdr3_nt: TGTGCCAGCAGTTTCACGGGGGGCGGAATTTATGGCTACACCTTC

d_call: NA
j_call: TRBJ2-5
clone_size: NA
v_call: TRBV7-9
cdr3_aa: CASSASRAQETQYF
cdr3_nt: TGTGCCAGCAGCGCCAGCAGAGCCCAAGAGACCCAGTACTTC

d_call: NA
j_call: TRBJ2-5
clone_size: NA
v_call: TRBV5-1
cdr3_aa: CASSLDIGRETQYF
cdr3_nt: TGCGCCAGCAGCTTGGATATAGGACGAGAGACCCAGTACTTC

d_call: TRBD2
j_call: TRBJ2-1
clone_size: NA
v_call: TRBV29-1
cdr3_aa: CSVGTSGYGSQGQFF
cdr3_nt: TGCAGCGTCGGGACTAGCGGGTATGGTTCGCAGGGGCAGTTCTTC

d_call: TRBD2
j_call: TRBJ2-5
clone_size: NA
v_call: TRBV29-1
cdr3_aa: CSVERGLAGGLFLWETQYF
cdr3_nt: TGCAGCGTTGAAAGGGGTCTAGCGGGGGGTTTATTTTTATGGGAGACCCAGTACTTC

d_call: TRBD1
j_call: TRBJ1-6
clone_size: few
v_call: TRBV5-1
cdr3_aa: CASKTTGDNSPLHF
cdr3_nt: TGCGCCAGCAAGACGACAGGGGATAATTCACCCCTCCACTTT

d_call: TRBD2
j_call: TRBJ2-3
clone_size: few
v_call: TRBV12-3/TRBV12-4
cdr3_aa: CASSPKLAGVFGDTQYF
cdr3_nt: TGTGCCAGCAGCCCCAAACTAGCGGGAGTCTTCGGAGATACGCAGTATTTT

d_call: NA
j_call: TRBJ2-7
clone_size: NA
v_call: TRBV13
cdr3_aa: CASSSGTESTHGQYF
cdr3_nt: TGTGCCAGCAGCTCGGGGACGGAATCTACCCATGGGCAGTACTTC

d_call: NA
j_call: TRBJ1-6
clone_size: NA
v_call: TRBV20-1
cdr3_aa: CSARVQKGVAPLHF
cdr3_nt: TGCAGTGCTAGAGTTCAGAAGGGAGTTGCACCCCTCCACTTT

d_call: TRBD1
j_call: TRBJ2-5
clone_size: NA
v_call: TRBV20-1
cdr3_aa: CSARAGTGGLQTRYF
cdr3_nt: TGCAGTGCTAGAGCCGGGACAGGGGGCTTACAGACCCGGTACTTC

d_call: TRBD1
j_call: TRBJ2-7
clone_size: NA
v_call: TRBV15
cdr3_aa: CATSSEAGGNYEQYF
cdr3_nt: TGTGCCACCAGCAGTGAGGCAGGGGGCAACTACGAGCAGTACTTC

d_call: TRBD1
j_call: TRBJ2-7
clone_size: few
v_call: TRBV28
cdr3_aa: CASRSIPPGQGTYEQYF
cdr3_nt: TGTGCCAGCAGGTCCATTCCCCCGGGACAGGGAACCTACGAGCAGTACTTC

d_call: NA
j_call: TRBJ2-7
clone_size: NA
v_call: TRBV2
cdr3_aa: CASSESVRESYEQYF
cdr3_nt: TGTGCCAGCAGTGAATCCGTCAGGGAGTCCTACGAGCAGTACTTC

d_call: NA
j_call: TRBJ1-1
clone_size: few
v_call: TRBV7-2
cdr3_aa: CASSFRGSGSEAFF
cdr3_nt: TGTGCCAGCAGCTTTAGGGGTTCGGGGTCCGAAGCTTTCTTT

d_call: NA
j_call: TRBJ1-5
clone_size: NA
v_call: TRBV19
cdr3_aa: CASSEDRGGNQPQHF
cdr3_nt: TGTGCCAGTAGTGAAGACCGAGGGGGCAATCAGCCCCAGCATTTT

d_call: NA
j_call: TRBJ2-7
clone_size: few
v_call: TRBV7-2
cdr3_aa: CASSADLRANEQYF
cdr3_nt: TGTGCCAGCAGCGCCGACCTCAGGGCCAACGAGCAGTACTTC

d_call: NA
j_call: TRBJ2-3
clone_size: few
v_call: TRBV7-2
cdr3_aa: CASSLGRGSSTDTQYF
cdr3_nt: TGTGCCAGCAGCTTGGGGCGGGGTTCTAGCACAGATACGCAGTATTTT

d_call: TRBD2
j_call: TRBJ2-1
clone_size: NA
v_call: TRBV29-1
cdr3_aa: CSVLAGWYNEQFF
cdr3_nt: TGCAGCGTCCTAGCGGGGTGGTACAATGAGCAGTTCTTC

d_call: TRBD1
j_call: TRBJ2-7
clone_size: NA
v_call: TRBV7-2
cdr3_aa: CASSLGAGTGGSEQYF
cdr3_nt: TGTGCCAGCAGCTTAGGAGCGGGGACAGGGGGCAGCGAGCAGTACTTC

d_call: NA
j_call: TRBJ2-1
clone_size: NA
v_call: TRBV10-3
cdr3_aa: CAISLGLYYEQFF
cdr3_nt: TGTGCCATCTCACTGGGCCTCTACTATGAGCAGTTCTTC

d_call: TRBD2
j_call: TRBJ2-3
clone_size: few
v_call: TRBV2
cdr3_aa: CASSPNGRGVTDTQYF
cdr3_nt: TGTGCCAGCAGTCCGAACGGGCGGGGGGTAACAGATACGCAGTATTTT

d_call: NA
j_call: TRBJ2-2
clone_size: NA
v_call: TRBV3-1
cdr3_aa: CASSQALYGTGELFF
cdr3_nt: TGTGCCAGCAGCCAAGCACTATACGGGACCGGGGAGCTGTTTTTT

d_call: NA
j_call: TRBJ2-7
clone_size: few
v_call: TRBV14
cdr3_aa: CASSHGVTQYF
cdr3_nt: TGTGCCAGCAGCCATGGGGTCACGCAGTACTTC

d_call: NA
j_call: TRBJ1-4
clone_size: few
v_call: TRBV5-1
cdr3_aa: CASSRLLGAREKLFF
cdr3_nt: TGCGCCAGCAGCAGATTGTTGGGGGCGAGGGAAAAACTGTTTTTT

d_call: NA
j_call: TRBJ1-1
clone_size: few
v_call: TRBV7-2
cdr3_aa: CASSLGNAEAFF
cdr3_nt: TGTGCCAGCAGCTTGGGGAACGCTGAAGCTTTCTTT

d_call: TRBD2
j_call: TRBJ2-5
clone_size: NA
v_call: TRBV4-2
cdr3_aa: CASSQLRGGETQYF
cdr3_nt: TGTGCCAGCAGCCAATTACGGGGGGGAGAGACCCAGTACTTC

d_call: NA
j_call: TRBJ1-2
clone_size: few
v_call: TRBV5-1
cdr3_aa: CASSEAGTPNYGYTF
cdr3_nt: TGCGCCAGCAGCGAGGCCGGGACACCAAACTATGGCTACACCTTC

d_call: TRBD2
j_call: TRBJ2-3
clone_size: NA
v_call: TRBV6-4
cdr3_aa: CASSDSTGGVDTQYF
cdr3_nt: TGTGCCAGCAGTGACTCGACGGGGGGAGTAGATACGCAGTATTTT

d_call: TRBD2
j_call: TRBJ2-1
clone_size: many
v_call: TRBV15
cdr3_aa: CATDAGGGYNEQFF
cdr3_nt: TGTGCCACCGATGCGGGAGGGGGCTACAATGAGCAGTTCTTC

d_call: NA
j_call: TRBJ1-4
clone_size: NA
v_call: TRBV7-9
cdr3_aa: CATRPANEKLFF
cdr3_nt: TGTGCCACCCGACCCGCTAATGAAAAACTGTTTTTT

d_call: NA
j_call: TRBJ2-7
clone_size: NA
v_call: TRBV18
cdr3_aa: CASSPSKATGAREQYF
cdr3_nt: TGTGCCAGCTCACCAAGCAAGGCCACAGGCGCCCGCGAGCAGTACTTC

d_call: TRBD2
j_call: TRBJ2-3
clone_size: NA
v_call: TRBV6-5
cdr3_aa: CASRQGAGGPYTQYF
cdr3_nt: TGTGCCAGCAGGCAAGGGGCGGGAGGCCCATATACGCAGTATTTT

d_call: NA
j_call: TRBJ2-1
clone_size: few
v_call: TRBV28
cdr3_aa: CASSPGPSGNEQFF
cdr3_nt: TGTGCCAGCAGTCCAGGACCGTCCGGCAATGAGCAGTTCTTC

d_call: TRBD1
j_call: TRBJ2-1
clone_size: few
v_call: TRBV6-2/TRBV6-3
cdr3_aa: CASNRQGSYNEQFF
cdr3_nt: TGTGCCAGCAATCGACAGGGCTCCTACAATGAGCAGTTCTTC

d_call: TRBD1
j_call: TRBJ1-2
clone_size: NA
v_call: TRBV29-1
cdr3_aa: CSVAGDRANYGYTF
cdr3_nt: TGCAGCGTTGCTGGCGACAGGGCAAACTATGGCTACACCTTC

d_call: TRBD1
j_call: TRBJ2-7
clone_size: few
v_call: TRBV2
cdr3_aa: CASSLWTGDEYEQYF
cdr3_nt: TGTGCCAGCAGTCTCTGGACAGGGGATGAGTACGAGCAGTACTTC

d_call: TRBD1
j_call: TRBJ2-7
clone_size: few
v_call: TRBV18
cdr3_aa: CASSPRGGTGTYEQYF
cdr3_nt: TGTGCCAGCTCACCAAGGGGCGGGACAGGGACCTACGAGCAGTACTTC

d_call: NA
j_call: TRBJ2-5
clone_size: few
v_call: TRBV29-1
cdr3_aa: CSVDLQLLGTQYF
cdr3_nt: TGCAGCGTTGATCTACAGCTTCTGGGGACCCAGTACTTC

d_call: NA
j_call: TRBJ2-4
clone_size: few
v_call: TRBV15
cdr3_aa: CATSRDGDLEDIQYF
cdr3_nt: TGTGCCACCAGCAGAGACGGGGACCTGGAAGACATTCAGTACTTC

d_call: TRBD2
j_call: TRBJ2-7
clone_size: few
v_call: TRBV20-1
cdr3_aa: CSARDPTSGSYEQYF
cdr3_nt: TGCAGTGCTAGAGATCCCACTAGCGGGAGCTACGAGCAGTACTTC

d_call: NA
j_call: TRBJ1-2
clone_size: few
v_call: TRBV5-5
cdr3_aa: CASSLVGSGAYYGYTF
cdr3_nt: TGTGCCAGCAGCTTGGTAGGTTCAGGTGCCTACTATGGCTACACCTTC